This T cell receptor beta chain was captured by sequencing in a study of T cell repertoires in cytomegalovirus infection. Study-level information: It can be stated that public TCR beta signatures indicated CMV infection as well as a matching HLA type.

CDR1 SGDLS and CDR2 YYNGEE come from the germline V gene. The CDR3 is 14 residues long. Trimming took off 3 bases at V and 0 bases at J, with 10 bases between the two ends. This clonotype was recorded a few times. As yet, its antigen is unknown. Overall study results and limits: Using cumulative public TCR beta family frequency, the authors identified those who carried CMV together with the relevant HLA.

TCRdb processed the reads anew with MiXCR; each CDR3 protein has one entry. The table has approximately 500,000 distinct CDR3 sequences, approximately 15% seen once. The gene calls are TRBV9 and TRBJ2-7; possibly TRBD2 for D (6 bases). Sequenced sample: CD8+ T cells from PBMCs. The receptor comes from a human donor in good health (CMV status not recorded). Some clones in this sample may be carry-over from other donors' samples. This chain's CDR3 is CASSEGTYSYEQYF. The CDR3 DNA follows: TGTGCCAGCAGCGAAGGGACTTACTCCTACGAGCAGTACTTC.